The clone carrying this T cell receptor beta chain occurred once. The antigen is undetermined. The sample is drawn from a study of graft-versus-host responses after intestinal transplantation. At the level of the study: Recipients across the board were started on anti-thymocyte globulin induction, then kept on tacrolimus and steroids for around three years.

Generated by immunoSEQ multiplex PCR, the TCRdb table keeps only in-frame clones and is missing some. The table lists some 110,000 clones, 93% of them singletons. The material sequenced was unstimulated CD8+ T cells sorted from spleen or lymph node cells, taken before transplant. The sequence was obtained from a human donor who was the organ donor for an intestinal transplant.

The CDR3 loop is CASSGGENYGYTF. The CDR3 DNA is TGTGCCAGCAGTGGAGGGGAGAACTATGGCTACACCTTC. The rearrangement uses TRBV2 and TRBJ1-2; D possibly corresponds to TRBD1 (5 bases). This CDR3 has 13 residues. The V gene lost 4 bases and the J gene lost 2 bases, with 8 bases spanning the gap. The germline gives CDR1 SNHLY, CDR2 FYNNEI.